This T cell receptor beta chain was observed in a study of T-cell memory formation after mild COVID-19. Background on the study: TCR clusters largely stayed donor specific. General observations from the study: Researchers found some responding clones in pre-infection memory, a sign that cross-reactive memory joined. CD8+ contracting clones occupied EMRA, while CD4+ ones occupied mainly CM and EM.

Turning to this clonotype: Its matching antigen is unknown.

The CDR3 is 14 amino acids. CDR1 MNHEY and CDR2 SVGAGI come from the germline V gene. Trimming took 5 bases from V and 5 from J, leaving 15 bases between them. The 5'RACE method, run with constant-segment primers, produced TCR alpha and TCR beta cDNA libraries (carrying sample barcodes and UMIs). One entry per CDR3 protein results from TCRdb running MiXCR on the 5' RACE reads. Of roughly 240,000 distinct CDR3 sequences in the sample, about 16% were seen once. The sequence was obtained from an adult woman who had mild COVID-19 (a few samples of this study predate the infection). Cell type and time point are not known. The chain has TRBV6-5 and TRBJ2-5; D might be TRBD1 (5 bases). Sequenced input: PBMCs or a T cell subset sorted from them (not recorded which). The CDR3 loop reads CASSQAPGLETQYF. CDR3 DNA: TGTGCCAGCAGTCAGGCCCCAGGGCTGGAGACCCAGTACTTC.